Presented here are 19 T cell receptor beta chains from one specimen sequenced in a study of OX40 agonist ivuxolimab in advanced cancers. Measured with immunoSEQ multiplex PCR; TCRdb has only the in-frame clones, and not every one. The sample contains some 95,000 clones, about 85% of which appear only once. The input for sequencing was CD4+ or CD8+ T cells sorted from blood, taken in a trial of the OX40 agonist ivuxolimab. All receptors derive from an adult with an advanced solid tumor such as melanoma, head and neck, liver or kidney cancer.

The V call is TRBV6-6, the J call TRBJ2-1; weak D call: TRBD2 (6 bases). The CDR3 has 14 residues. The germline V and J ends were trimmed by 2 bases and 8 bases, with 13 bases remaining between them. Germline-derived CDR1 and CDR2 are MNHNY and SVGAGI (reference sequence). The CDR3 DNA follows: TGTGCCAGCAGTTACACGGAGGGGCTGGATGAGCAGTTCTTC. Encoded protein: CASSYTEGLDEQFF.

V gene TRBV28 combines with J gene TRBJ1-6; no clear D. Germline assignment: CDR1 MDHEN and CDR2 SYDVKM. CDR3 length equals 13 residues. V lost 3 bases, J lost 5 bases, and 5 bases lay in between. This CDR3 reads CASSFHNNSPLHF. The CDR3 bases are TGTGCCAGCAGTTTCCATAATAATTCACCCCTCCACTTT. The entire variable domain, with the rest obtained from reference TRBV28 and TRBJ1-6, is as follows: DVKVTQSSRYLVKRTGEKVFLECVQDMDHENMFWYRQDPGLGLRLIYFSYDVKMKEKGDIPEGYSVSREKKERFSLILESASTNQTSMYLCASSFHNNSPLHFGNGTRLTVT.

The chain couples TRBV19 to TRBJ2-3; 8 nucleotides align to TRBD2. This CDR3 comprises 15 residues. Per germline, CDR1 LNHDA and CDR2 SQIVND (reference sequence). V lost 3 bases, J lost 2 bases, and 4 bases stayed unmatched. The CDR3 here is CASSILAGYTDTQYF. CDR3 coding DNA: TGTGCCAGTAGTATTTTAGCGGGATACACAGATACGCAGTATTTT.

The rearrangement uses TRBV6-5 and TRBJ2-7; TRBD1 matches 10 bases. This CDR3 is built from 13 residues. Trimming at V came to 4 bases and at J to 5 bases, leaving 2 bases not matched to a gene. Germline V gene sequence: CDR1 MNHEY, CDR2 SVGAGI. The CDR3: CASSWDRGNEQYF. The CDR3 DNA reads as TGTGCCAGCAGTTGGGACAGGGGCAACGAGCAGTACTTC.

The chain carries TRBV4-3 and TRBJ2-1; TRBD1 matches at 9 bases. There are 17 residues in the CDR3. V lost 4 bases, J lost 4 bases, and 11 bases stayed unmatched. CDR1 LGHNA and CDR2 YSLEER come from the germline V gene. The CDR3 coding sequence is TGCGCCAGCAGCCGGAATCTTCCGGGACAGGGATACAATGAGCAGTTCTTC. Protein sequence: CASSRNLPGQGYNEQFF.

CDR3 protein: CASSSGGFYEQYF. The CDR3 DNA sequence: TGTGCCAGCAGCTCGGGGGGGTTTTACGAGCAGTACTTC. The chain is built from TRBV7-2 and TRBJ2-7; 8 nucleotides match TRBD2. J was trimmed by 4 bases and V by 4 bases; bases with no gene match: 3. Per germline, CDR1 SGHTA and CDR2 FQGNSA. This CDR3 spans 13 amino acids.

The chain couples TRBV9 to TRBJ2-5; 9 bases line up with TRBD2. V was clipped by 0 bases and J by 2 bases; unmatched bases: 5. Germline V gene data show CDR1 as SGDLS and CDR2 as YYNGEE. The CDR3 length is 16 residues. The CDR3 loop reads CASSVGVLAGQETQYF. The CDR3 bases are TGTGCCAGCAGCGTAGGGGTACTAGCGGGTCAAGAGACCCAGTACTTC.

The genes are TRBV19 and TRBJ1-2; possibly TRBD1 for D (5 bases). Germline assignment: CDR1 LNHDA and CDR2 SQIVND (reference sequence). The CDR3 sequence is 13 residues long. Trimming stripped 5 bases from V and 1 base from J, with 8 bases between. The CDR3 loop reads CASSEQDNYGYTF. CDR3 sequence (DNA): TGTGCCAGTAGTGAACAGGATAACTATGGCTACACCTTC.

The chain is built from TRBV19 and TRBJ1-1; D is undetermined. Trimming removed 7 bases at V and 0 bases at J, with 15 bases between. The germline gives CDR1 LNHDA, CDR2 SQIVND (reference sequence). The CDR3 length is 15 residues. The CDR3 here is CASMGGFFMNTEAFF. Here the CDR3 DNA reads TGTGCCAGTATGGGCGGATTCTTCATGAACACTGAAGCTTTCTTT.

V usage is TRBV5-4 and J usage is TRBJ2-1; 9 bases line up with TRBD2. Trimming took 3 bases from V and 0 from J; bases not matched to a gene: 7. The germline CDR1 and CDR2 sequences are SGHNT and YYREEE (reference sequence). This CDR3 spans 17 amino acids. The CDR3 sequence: CASSSRLAASSYNEQFF. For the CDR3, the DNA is TGTGCCAGCAGCTCCAGACTAGCGGCTAGCTCCTACAATGAGCAGTTCTTC.

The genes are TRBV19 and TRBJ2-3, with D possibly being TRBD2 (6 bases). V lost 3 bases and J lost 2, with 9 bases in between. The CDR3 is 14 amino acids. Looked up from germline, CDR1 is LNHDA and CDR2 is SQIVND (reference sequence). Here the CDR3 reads CASSIRRDTDTQYF. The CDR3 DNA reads TGTGCCAGTAGTATCCGGCGGGACACAGATACGCAGTATTTT.

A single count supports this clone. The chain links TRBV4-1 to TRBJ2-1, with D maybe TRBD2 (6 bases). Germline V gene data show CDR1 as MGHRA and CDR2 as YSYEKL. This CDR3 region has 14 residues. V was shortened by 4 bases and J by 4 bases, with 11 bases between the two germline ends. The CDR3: CASSRRAGYNEQFF. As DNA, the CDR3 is TGCGCCAGCAGCCGAAGGGCGGGATACAATGAGCAGTTCTTC.

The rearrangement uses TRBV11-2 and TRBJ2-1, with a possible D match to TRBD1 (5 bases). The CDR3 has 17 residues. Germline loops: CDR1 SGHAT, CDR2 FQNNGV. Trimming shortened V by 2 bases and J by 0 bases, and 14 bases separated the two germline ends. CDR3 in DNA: TGTGCCAGCAGCTTACAATCAGGGATGAGCTCCTACAATGAGCAGTTCTTC. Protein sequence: CASSLQSGMSSYNEQFF. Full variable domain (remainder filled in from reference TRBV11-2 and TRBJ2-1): EAGVAQSPRYKIIEKRQSVAFWCNPISGHATLYWYQQILGQGPKLLIQFQNNGVVDDSQLPKDRFSAERLKGVDSTLKIQPAKLEDSAVYLCASSLQSGMSSYNEQFFGPGTRLTVL.

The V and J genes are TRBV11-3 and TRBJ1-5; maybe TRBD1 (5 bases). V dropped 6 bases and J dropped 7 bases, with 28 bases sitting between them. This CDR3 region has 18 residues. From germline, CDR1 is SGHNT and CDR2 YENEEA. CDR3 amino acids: CASSKTTGGRAYGQPQHF. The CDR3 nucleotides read TGTGCCAGCAGTAAAACCACGGGTGGCAGGGCCTATGGGCAGCCCCAGCATTTT.

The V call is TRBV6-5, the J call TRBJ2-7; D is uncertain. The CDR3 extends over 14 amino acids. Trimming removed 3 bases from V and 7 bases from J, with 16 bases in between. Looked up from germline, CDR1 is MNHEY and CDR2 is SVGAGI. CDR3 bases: TGTGCCAGCAGTTATGGACGGCCGGCCGGGGAGCAGTACTTC. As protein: CASSYGRPAGEQYF.

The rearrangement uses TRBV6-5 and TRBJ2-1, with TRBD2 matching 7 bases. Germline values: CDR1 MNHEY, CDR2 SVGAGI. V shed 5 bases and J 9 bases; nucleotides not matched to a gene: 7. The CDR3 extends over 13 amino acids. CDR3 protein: CASSPGLVGEQFF. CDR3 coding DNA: TGTGCCAGCAGTCCCGGACTAGTAGGTGAGCAGTTCTTC.

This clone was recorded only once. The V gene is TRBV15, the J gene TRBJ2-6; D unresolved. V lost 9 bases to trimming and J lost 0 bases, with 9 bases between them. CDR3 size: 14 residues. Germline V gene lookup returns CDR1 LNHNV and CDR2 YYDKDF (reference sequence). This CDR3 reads CATRSTSGANVLTF. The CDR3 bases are TGTGCCACTCGATCGACCTCTGGGGCCAACGTCCTGACTTTC.

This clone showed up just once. This chain's CDR3 is CASSLGGDEQFF. The CDR3 bases are TGTGCCAGCAGTCTCGGGGGGGACGAGCAGTTCTTC. The V gene is TRBV28, the J gene TRBJ2-1; 8 positions match TRBD2. Germline V gene lookup returns CDR1 MDHEN and CDR2 SYDVKM. The CDR3 is 12 amino acids. V lost 5 bases and J lost 10; bases outside the gene matches: 4.

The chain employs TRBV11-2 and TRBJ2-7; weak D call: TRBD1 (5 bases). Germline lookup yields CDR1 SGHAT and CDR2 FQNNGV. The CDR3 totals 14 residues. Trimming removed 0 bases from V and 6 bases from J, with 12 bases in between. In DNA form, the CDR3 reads TGTGCCAGCAGCTTAGACCAAGGGGTTAGCGAGCAGTACTTC. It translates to CASSLDQGVSEQYF.